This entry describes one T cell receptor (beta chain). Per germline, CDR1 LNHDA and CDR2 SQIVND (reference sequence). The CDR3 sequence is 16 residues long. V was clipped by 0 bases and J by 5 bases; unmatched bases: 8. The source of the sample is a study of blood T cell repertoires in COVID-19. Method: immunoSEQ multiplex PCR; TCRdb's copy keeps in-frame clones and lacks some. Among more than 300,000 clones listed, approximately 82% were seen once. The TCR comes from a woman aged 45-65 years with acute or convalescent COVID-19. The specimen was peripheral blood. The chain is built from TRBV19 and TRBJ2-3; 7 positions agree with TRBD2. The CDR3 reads CASSIEAGVLKDTQYF. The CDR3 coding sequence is TGTGCCAGTAGTATAGAGGCGGGAGTTTTGAAAGATACGCAGTATTTT.